Below are 31 T cell receptor beta chains sequenced from a single sample in a study of CD8 T cells in ankylosing spondylitis. TCRdb re-called the 5' RACE reads with MiXCR, one entry per CDR3 protein. The data hold some 270,000 distinct CDR3 sequences, with roughly a third observed a single time. The source material was blood, either unsorted or a sorted T cell fraction (not recorded which). The receptors were sampled from a male donor with ankylosing spondylitis or in good health (not recorded which).

This clonotype turned up a few times. This chain joins TRBV6-5 and TRBJ2-5; 13 positions match TRBD2. The V gene's germline CDR1 is MNHEY and CDR2 SVGAGI. The CDR3 contains 18 residues. V trimming: 5 bases; J trimming: 4 bases; junction bases outside the gene matches: 13. CDR3 DNA: TGTGCCAGCAGTAACCCGGGACTAGCGGGGCACCGGGGAGAGACCCAGTACTTC. It encodes CASSNPGLAGHRGETQYF.

This clonotype was seen a handful of times. V is TRBV7-9 and J is TRBJ2-3; possible D gene TRBD2, 6 bases. The V gene lost 6 bases and the J gene lost 0 bases, with 19 bases spanning the gap. This CDR3 is 17 amino acids long. CDR1 is SEHNR, CDR2 FQNEAQ, per germline (reference sequence). CDR3 in amino acids: CASSKGLSSASTDTQYF. The DNA of the CDR3 is TGTGCCAGCAGTAAGGGACTGTCGTCAGCTAGCACAGATACGCAGTATTTT.

The chain joins TRBV12-3 or TRBV12-4 to TRBJ2-7, with 8 bases that match TRBD1. The CDR3 extends over 14 amino acids. J was trimmed by 4 bases and V by 3 bases; bases with no gene match: 5. The CDR3 spells CASSFNRGWYEQYF. The CDR3 region has the DNA TGTGCCAGCAGTTTCAACAGGGGGTGGTACGAGCAGTACTTC.

This chain uses TRBV12-3 or TRBV12-4 with TRBJ2-1; maybe TRBD2 (7 bases). The CDR3 totals 15 residues. The V gene lost 7 bases and the J gene lost 7 bases, with 20 bases spanning the gap. CDR3 sequence reads: CASIIGGGAGNEQFF. The CDR3 DNA is TGTGCCAGCATCATTGGGGGGGGGGCCGGAAATGAGCAGTTCTTC.

The chain joins TRBV10-2 to TRBJ2-1, with 15 bases lining up with TRBD2. The CDR3 has 14 residues. CDR1 and CDR2 (germline): WSHSY, SAAADI. V gave up 6 bases and J gave up 12 bases; unmatched junction bases: 6. The CDR3 nucleotides are TGCGCCAGCAGACCGGGACTAGCGGGAGGTGGGCAGTTCTTC. Amino acid sequence: CASRPGLAGGGQFF.

This clonotype has only a few counts. The V call is TRBV20-1, the J call TRBJ2-7; D is undetermined. The V gene lost 8 bases and the J gene lost 2 bases, with 13 bases spanning the gap. This CDR3 has 12 residues. Germline V lookup: CDR1 DFQATT, CDR2 SNEGSKA (reference sequence). The CDR3 sequence: CSQARSTYEQYF. CDR3 DNA sequence: TGCAGTCAGGCCAGGTCTACCTACGAGCAGTACTTC.

This clonotype was seen a few times. The chain has TRBV29-1 and TRBJ2-7; D gene ambiguous. The germline V gene has CDR1 SQVTM and CDR2 ANQGSEA. The germline V and J ends were trimmed by 3 bases and 1 base, with 7 bases remaining between them. The CDR3 has 12 amino acids. CDR3 loop: CSVETNSYEQYF. The CDR3, as DNA: TGCAGCGTTGAGACAAATTCCTACGAGCAGTACTTC.

This clonotype showed up just a few times. The chain recombines TRBV29-1 with TRBJ2-5, with D uncertain. The CDR3 covers 15 residues. The germline V and J ends were trimmed by 2 bases and 2 bases, with 15 bases remaining between them. The germline V gene encodes CDR1 SQVTM and CDR2 ANQGSEA. The CDR3 here is CSVEPAGEQQETQYF. The DNA of the CDR3 is TGCAGCGTTGAACCTGCCGGAGAACAACAAGAGACCCAGTACTTC.

This rearrangement joins TRBV7-8 to TRBJ1-1; no clear D gene. Deletions cut 5 bases from V and 0 bases from J, with 10 bases between. Germline loops: CDR1 SGHVS, CDR2 FQNEAQ. The CDR3 spans 14 residues. The CDR3 coding sequence is TGTGCCAGCAGCCCAGAGGGTCTGAACACTGAAGCTTTCTTT. It specifies CASSPEGLNTEAFF.

This clonotype was detected only a few times. DNA for the CDR3: TGTGCCAGCAGTTTATCCAGGGGACGGGGCACTGAAGCTTTCTTT. Protein sequence: CASSLSRGRGTEAFF. The chain combines TRBV27 with TRBJ1-1; D perhaps matches TRBD1 (6 bases). Germline CDR1 MNHEY, CDR2 SMNVEV (reference sequence). This CDR3 has 15 amino acids. V gave up 0 bases and J gave up 4 bases, with 12 bases separating them.

V and J are TRBV12-3 or TRBV12-4 and TRBJ2-3; the D gene is possibly TRBD2 (7 bases). V lost 3 bases and J lost 2, with 15 bases in between. The CDR3 has 16 amino acids. For the CDR3, the DNA is TGTGCCAGCAGTTTTGGGGGGGCACGCGTCACAGATACGCAGTATTTT. Translating gives CASSFGGARVTDTQYF.

This rearrangement joins TRBV5-1 to TRBJ1-2; perhaps TRBD1 as D (5 bases). The CDR3 has 13 amino acids. Germline CDR1 and CDR2: SGHRS and YFSETQ. V was cut by 5 bases and J by 4 bases, with 12 bases left in between. The CDR3 loop reads CASRNEGTYGYTF. CDR3 in DNA: TGCGCCAGCAGAAATGAAGGGACCTATGGCTACACCTTC.

V is TRBV4-2 and J is TRBJ2-5; maybe TRBD2 (5 bases). The ends were cut back, 4 bases at V and 4 bases at J, with 10 bases in the middle. The CDR3 runs to 13 residues. Germline values: CDR1 LGHNA, CDR2 YNFKEQ. CDR3 sequence reads: CASSPSLLETQYF. The CDR3 nucleotides read TGTGCCAGCAGCCCTAGCCTTCTAGAGACCCAGTACTTC.

V usage is TRBV20-1 and J usage is TRBJ2-3; 7 bases are a match to TRBD2. The CDR3 is 14 amino acids. The germline V gene has CDR1 DFQATT and CDR2 SNEGSKA (reference sequence). The V gene end was trimmed by 4 bases and the J gene end by 7 bases; junction bases not matched to a gene: 11. The CDR3 loop reads CSAKDNQAGYTQYF. Here the CDR3 DNA reads TGCAGTGCTAAGGACAACCAAGCGGGATATACGCAGTATTTT.

This clonotype was seen more than once but under ten times. The chain uses TRBV7-8 and TRBJ1-2, with D possibly being TRBD1 (6 bases). The CDR3 runs 13 residues. Germline CDR1 is SGHVS and CDR2 is FQNEAQ. V lost 7 bases, J lost 6 bases, and 15 bases lay in between. The CDR3: CASTLLRGDGYTF. The DNA of the CDR3 is TGTGCCAGCACCCTACTAAGGGGGGATGGCTACACCTTC.

This chain links TRBV11-2 with TRBJ2-7, with D possibly matching TRBD1 (5 bases). The CDR3 is 17 residues long. CDR1 and CDR2 from the germline V gene are SGHAT and FQNNGV. Between the trimmed V and J ends, which lost 2 bases and 0 bases, there was a span of 17 bases. The CDR3 nucleotides read TGTGCCAGCAGCTTATGGCCCGACAGCCGGAGCTCCTACGAGCAGTACTTC. The encoded protein is CASSLWPDSRSSYEQYF.

In its sample, this clonotype was seen many times. The chain uses TRBV20-1 and TRBJ1-1, with 8 bases fitting TRBD1. V lost 0 bases and J lost 2; bases outside the gene matches: 8. Germline CDR1 is DFQATT and CDR2 is SNEGSKA (reference sequence). There are 16 residues in the CDR3. The CDR3 DNA sequence: TGCAGTGCTAGAGATTGGGACAGGCTATCAAACACTGAAGCTTTCTTT. It yields the protein CSARDWDRLSNTEAFF.

The chain uses TRBV2 and TRBJ2-1, with D possibly matching TRBD2 (6 bases). The germline gives CDR1 SNHLY, CDR2 FYNNEI. V was cut by 3 bases and J by 6 bases, with 18 bases left in between. This CDR3 region has 16 residues. The CDR3 spells CASSDYWDSPSNEQFF. The CDR3 bases are TGTGCCAGCAGTGACTATTGGGACTCCCCGTCCAATGAGCAGTTCTTC.

This clonotype has only a few counts. CDR3 residues: CASSPLGLAGKNEQFF. The CDR3 DNA sequence: TGTGCCAGCAGCCCACTCGGACTAGCGGGGAAGAATGAGCAGTTCTTC. The rearrangement uses TRBV11-2 and TRBJ2-1; 12 bases line up with TRBD2. CDR1 is SGHAT and CDR2 is FQNNGV in the germline V gene. The CDR3 contains 16 residues. V trimming: 5 bases; J trimming: 7 bases; junction bases outside the gene matches: 9.

There are many counts of this clonotype. The rearrangement uses TRBV29-1 and TRBJ2-3; 10 positions match TRBD1. Germline V gene sequence: CDR1 SQVTM, CDR2 ANQGSEA. The trim removed 4 bases at V and 6 bases at J, leaving 4 bases unmatched. This CDR3 has 13 amino acids. The DNA of the CDR3 is TGCAGCGTTGGGGGGGGACAGGGGGATACGCAGTATTTT. This encodes CSVGGGQGDTQYF.

This clonotype turned up a few times. CDR3 DNA: TGTGCCAGCAGCGTAGTAGGCGGGGGCCAAGAGACCCAGTACTTC. Its protein is CASSVVGGGQETQYF. V and J are TRBV9 and TRBJ2-5, with 7 bases matching TRBD2. This CDR3 has 15 amino acids. J lost 1 base, V lost 0 bases, and 3 bases had no gene match. Germline V CDR1 and CDR2: SGDLS, YYNGEE.

The CDR3 coding sequence is TGTGTGCAGGGCGATTACAATGAGCAGTTCTTC. This sequence encodes CVQGDYNEQFF. The genes are TRBV30 and TRBJ2-1, with D possibly matching TRBD1 (5 bases). The CDR3 covers 11 residues. Germline CDR1 GTSNPN, CDR2 SVGIG (reference sequence).

This chain uses TRBV20-1 with TRBJ2-1, with a weak D call TRBD2 (5 bases). The CDR3 spans 14 residues. The germline gives CDR1 DFQATT, CDR2 SNEGSKA (reference sequence). V was pared by 6 bases and J by 9 bases, with 21 bases between. For the CDR3, the DNA is TGCAGTGCACCGCCGGTCAGCGGTACACGTGAGCAGTTCTTC. This encodes CSAPPVSGTREQFF.

At least ten counts were recorded for this clonotype. The V call is TRBV29-1, the J call TRBJ1-2; 7 nucleotides align to TRBD1. CDR1 is SQVTM, CDR2 ANQGSEA, per germline. The CDR3 extends over 12 amino acids. The J segment lost 7 bases and the V segment lost 8 bases, leaving 10 bases of the junction unmatched. This chain's CDR3 is CSTLGQVSGYTF. The CDR3 DNA follows: TGCAGCACCCTTGGACAGGTCTCTGGCTACACCTTC.

The chain combines TRBV20-1 with TRBJ2-1; 11 bases line up with TRBD2. The length of the CDR3 is 14 residues. Germline loops: CDR1 DFQATT, CDR2 SNEGSKA (reference sequence). The V segment lost 3 bases and the J segment 7 bases; nucleotides outside the gene matches: 5. Written as DNA, the CDR3 is TGCAGTGCTAGTGGTCTAGCGGGGGGAAATGAGCAGTTCTTC. Protein: CSASGLAGGNEQFF.

This clonotype was seen more than once but under ten times. The gene calls are TRBV29-1 and TRBJ2-1, with 7 nucleotides matching TRBD1. The CDR3 has 14 amino acids. The J segment lost 3 bases and the V segment lost 8 bases, leaving 10 bases of the junction unmatched. CDR1 is SQVTM, CDR2 ANQGSEA, per germline. CDR3 coding DNA: TGCAGCTTCCTAACAGGGGTCCGCTACAATGAGCAGTTCTTC. Its protein is CSFLTGVRYNEQFF.

This clonotype was detected a few times. This chain joins TRBV6-1 and TRBJ2-5, with D maybe TRBD2 (6 bases). Germline V gives CDR1 MNHNS, CDR2 SASEGT. V lost 7 bases to trimming and J lost 6 bases, with 15 bases between them. This CDR3 spans 13 amino acids. The CDR3 is CASIAGFEQTQYF. In nucleotides, the CDR3 is TGTGCCAGCATTGCGGGGTTTGAGCAGACCCAGTACTTC.

In its sample, this clonotype was seen a few times. The genes are TRBV7-9 and TRBJ2-5; D unresolved. Deletions cut 3 bases from V and 3 bases from J, with 11 bases between. The germline CDR1 and CDR2 sequences are SEHNR and FQNEAQ (reference sequence). The CDR3 runs 14 residues. CDR3 DNA sequence: TGTGCCAGCAGCTTGCCAGCAGGCGAAGAGACCCAGTACTTC. Translated: CASSLPAGEETQYF. Drawing the rest from reference TRBV7-9 and TRBJ2-5, the complete variable domain is DTGVSQNPRHKITKRGQNVTFRCDPISEHNRLYWYRQTLGQGPEFLTYFQNEAQLEKSRLLSDRFSAERPKGSFSTLEIQRTEQGDSAMYLCASSLPAGEETQYFGPGTRLLVL.

CDR3 loop: CASSFLAGDPTDTQYF. CDR3 bases: TGCGCCAGCAGCTTCCTGGCGGGGGATCCGACAGATACGCAGTATTTT. The V and J genes are TRBV5-1 and TRBJ2-3; 7 bases agree with TRBD2. Trimming took 2 bases from V and 3 from J; bases not matched to a gene: 9. The CDR3 extends over 16 amino acids. CDR1 and CDR2 (germline): SGHRS, YFSETQ.

This clonotype has a handful of counts. V is TRBV20-1 and J is TRBJ2-3; 8 positions match TRBD2. V shed 7 bases, J shed 3 bases, and the junction held 9 bases outside the gene matches. The germline gives CDR1 DFQATT, CDR2 SNEGSKA (reference sequence). The CDR3 totals 14 residues. Here the CDR3 DNA reads TGCAGTGTACCTCCGGGGGGGGGAACAGATACGCAGTATTTT. This codes for CSVPPGGGTDTQYF.

This clonotype has ten or more counts. V gene TRBV5-5 combines with J gene TRBJ2-3; D possibly corresponds to TRBD2 (5 bases). The V gene lost 4 bases and the J gene lost 7 bases, with 10 bases spanning the gap. CDR3 length: 12 amino acids. From germline, CDR1 is SGHKS and CDR2 YYEKEE (reference sequence). The CDR3 region has the DNA TGTGCCAGCAGCCCGGACTTCTATACGCAGTATTTT. Protein product: CASSPDFYTQYF.